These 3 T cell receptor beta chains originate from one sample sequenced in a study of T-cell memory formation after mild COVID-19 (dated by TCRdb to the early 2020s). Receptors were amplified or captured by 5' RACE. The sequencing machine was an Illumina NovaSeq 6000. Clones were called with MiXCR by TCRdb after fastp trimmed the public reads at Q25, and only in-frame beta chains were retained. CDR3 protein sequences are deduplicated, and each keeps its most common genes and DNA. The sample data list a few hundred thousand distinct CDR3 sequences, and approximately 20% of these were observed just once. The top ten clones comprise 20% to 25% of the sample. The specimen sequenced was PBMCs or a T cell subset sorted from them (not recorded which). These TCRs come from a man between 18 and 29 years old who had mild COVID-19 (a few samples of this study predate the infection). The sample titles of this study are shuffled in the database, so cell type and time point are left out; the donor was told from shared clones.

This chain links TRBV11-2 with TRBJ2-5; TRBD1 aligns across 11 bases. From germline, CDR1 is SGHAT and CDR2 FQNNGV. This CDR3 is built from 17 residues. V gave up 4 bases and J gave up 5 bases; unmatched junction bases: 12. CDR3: CASSWGGTGGWEETQYF. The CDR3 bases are TGTGCCAGCAGCTGGGGGGGGACAGGGGGATGGGAGGAGACCCAGTACTTC. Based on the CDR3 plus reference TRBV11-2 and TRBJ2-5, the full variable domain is EAGVAQSPRYKIIEKRQSVAFWCNPISGHATLYWYQQILGQGPKLLIQFQNNGVVDDSQLPKDRFSAERLKGVDSTLKIQPAKLEDSAVYLCASSWGGTGGWEETQYFGPGTRLLVL.

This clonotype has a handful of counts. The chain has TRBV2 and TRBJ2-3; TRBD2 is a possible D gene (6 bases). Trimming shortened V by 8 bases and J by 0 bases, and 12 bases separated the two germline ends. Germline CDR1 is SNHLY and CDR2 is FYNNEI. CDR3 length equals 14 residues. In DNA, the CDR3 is TGTGCCAGCCGGCCGGGGGTAAGCACAGATACGCAGTATTTT. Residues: CASRPGVSTDTQYF.

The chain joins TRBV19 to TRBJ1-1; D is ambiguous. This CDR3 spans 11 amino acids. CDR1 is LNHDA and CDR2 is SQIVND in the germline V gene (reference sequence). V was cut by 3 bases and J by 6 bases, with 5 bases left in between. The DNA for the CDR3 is TGTGCCAGTAGTATGGCCGCTGAAGCTTTCTTT. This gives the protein CASSMAAEAFF.